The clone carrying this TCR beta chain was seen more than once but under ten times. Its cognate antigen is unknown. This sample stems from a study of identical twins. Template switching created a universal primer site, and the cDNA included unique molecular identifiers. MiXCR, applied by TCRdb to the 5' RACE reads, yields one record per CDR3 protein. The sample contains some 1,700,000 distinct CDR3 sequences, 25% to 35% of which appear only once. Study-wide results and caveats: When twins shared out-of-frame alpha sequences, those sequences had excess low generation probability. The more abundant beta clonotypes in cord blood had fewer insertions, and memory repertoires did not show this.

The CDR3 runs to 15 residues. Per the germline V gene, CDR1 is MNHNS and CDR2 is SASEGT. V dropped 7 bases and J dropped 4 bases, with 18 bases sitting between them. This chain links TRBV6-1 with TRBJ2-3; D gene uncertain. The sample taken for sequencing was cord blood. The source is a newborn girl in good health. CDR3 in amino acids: CASKDYPNGADTQYF. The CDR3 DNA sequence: TGTGCCAGCAAAGATTACCCCAACGGTGCAGATACGCAGTATTTT.